This T cell receptor (beta chain) derives from a study of control samples from healthy donors and cancer patients. Here immunoSEQ multiplex PCR was the method, and the copy in TCRdb shows in-frame clones only, minus some. The profile covers tens of thousands of clones, with 91% appearing a single time and 12% taken by the ten largest. Germline lookup yields CDR1 KGHDR and CDR2 SFDVKD. This CDR3 comprises 16 residues. J was trimmed by 3 bases and V by 5 bases; bases with no gene match: 10. This clonotype originated in a man between 50 and 59 years old with lung cancer. Sequenced input: PBMCs. The chain carries TRBV24-1 and TRBJ2-7; 9 nucleotides line up with TRBD1. CDR3 loop: CATSGVSGQGHYEQYF. In nucleotides, the CDR3 is TGTGCCACCAGTGGTGTATCGGGACAGGGTCACTACGAGCAGTACTTC.